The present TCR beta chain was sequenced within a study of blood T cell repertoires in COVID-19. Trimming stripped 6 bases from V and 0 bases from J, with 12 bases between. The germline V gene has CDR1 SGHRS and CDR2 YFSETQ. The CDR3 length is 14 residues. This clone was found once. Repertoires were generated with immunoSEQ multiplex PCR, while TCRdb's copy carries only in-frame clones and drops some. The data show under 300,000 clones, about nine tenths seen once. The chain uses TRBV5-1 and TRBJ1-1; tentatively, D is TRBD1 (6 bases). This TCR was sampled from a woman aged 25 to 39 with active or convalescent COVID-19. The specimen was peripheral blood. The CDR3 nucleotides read TGCGCCAGCAAGATGGGACAACTGAACACTGAAGCTTTCTTT. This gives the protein CASKMGQLNTEAFF. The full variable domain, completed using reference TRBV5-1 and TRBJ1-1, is KAGVTQTPRYLIKTRGQQVTLSCSPISGHRSVSWYQQTPGQGLQFLFEYFSETQRNKGNFPGRFSGRQFSNSRSEMNVSTLELGDSALYLCASKMGQLNTEAFFGQGTRLTVV.